This entry describes one TCR beta chain. The sample originates from a study of blood T cell repertoires in COVID-19. The table came from immunoSEQ multiplex PCR; TCRdb's copy has only in-frame clones and leaves some out. In the table there are 430,000 or so clones, 85% to 90% of which are singletons. The CDR3 spans 15 residues. Germline V gives CDR1 LNHDA, CDR2 SQIVND (reference sequence). Trimming pared 0 bases from V and 6 bases from J, leaving 14 bases between. The chain is built from TRBV19 and TRBJ2-5; tentative D call: TRBD1 (6 bases). Sequenced: peripheral blood. The sequence was obtained from a man aged 18 to 30 with COVID-19, enrolled during active disease. CDR3 DNA sequence: TGTGCCAGTAGTATAGATCTCAGGGGAGAGCAGACCCAGTACTTC. This translates into CASSIDLRGEQTQYF.